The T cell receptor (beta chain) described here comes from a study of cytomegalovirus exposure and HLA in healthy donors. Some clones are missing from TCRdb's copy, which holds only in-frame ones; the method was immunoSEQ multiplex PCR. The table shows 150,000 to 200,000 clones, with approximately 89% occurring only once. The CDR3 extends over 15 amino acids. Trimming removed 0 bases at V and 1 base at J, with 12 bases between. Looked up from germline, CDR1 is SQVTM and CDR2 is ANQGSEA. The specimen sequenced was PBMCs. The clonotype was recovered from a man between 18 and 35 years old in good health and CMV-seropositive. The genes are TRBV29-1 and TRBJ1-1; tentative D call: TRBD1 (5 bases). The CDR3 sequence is CSVEDGLGGNTEAFF. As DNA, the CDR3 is TGCAGCGTTGAAGATGGTCTGGGGGGGAACACTGAAGCTTTCTTT. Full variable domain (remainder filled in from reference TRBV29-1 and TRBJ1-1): SAVISQKPSRDICQRGTSLTIQCQVDSQVTMMFWYRQQPGQSLTLIATANQGSEATYESGFVIDKFPISRPNLTFSTLTVSNMSPEDSSIYLCSVEDGLGGNTEAFFGQGTRLTVV.